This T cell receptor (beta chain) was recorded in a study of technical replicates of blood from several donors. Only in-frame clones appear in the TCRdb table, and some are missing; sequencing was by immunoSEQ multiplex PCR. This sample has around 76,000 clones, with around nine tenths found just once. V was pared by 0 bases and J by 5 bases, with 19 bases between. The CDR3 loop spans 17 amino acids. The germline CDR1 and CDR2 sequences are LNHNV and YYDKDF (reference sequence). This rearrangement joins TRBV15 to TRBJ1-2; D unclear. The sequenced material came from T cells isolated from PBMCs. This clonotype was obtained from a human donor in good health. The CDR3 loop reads CATSRDLEVRLGYGYTF. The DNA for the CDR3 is TGTGCCACCAGCAGAGATCTGGAGGTTCGCCTTGGATATGGCTACACCTTC.